The next 13 T cell receptor beta chains were all read from a single sample in a study of T cell responses to AZD1222 COVID-19 vaccine. Generated by immunoSEQ multiplex PCR, the TCRdb table keeps only in-frame clones and is missing some. The data contain around 100,000 clones, about 90% of them singletons. The specimen was peripheral blood, collected on day 0 of MenACWY control vaccination. The receptors here all came from an adult in good health.

The V call is TRBV7-2, the J call TRBJ1-2; unclear D gene. The V and J ends lost 2 bases and 5 bases respectively, with 12 bases between them. This CDR3 comprises 14 residues. In germline, CDR1 is SGHTA, CDR2 FQGNSA. The CDR3 sequence is CASSLQVGGYGYTF. The CDR3 bases are TGTGCCAGCAGCTTACAGGTCGGAGGGTATGGCTACACCTTC.

This clone was detected only once. The rearrangement uses TRBV6-2 or TRBV6-3 and TRBJ2-7; 14 bases map to TRBD2. Germline V CDR1 and CDR2: MNHEY, SVGEGT. V dropped 5 bases and J dropped 7; count of bases not matched to a gene: 7. The CDR3 is 15 amino acids. The CDR3: CASSAGLAGVREQYF. The CDR3 coding sequence is TGTGCCAGCAGTGCGGGACTAGCGGGAGTAAGGGAGCAGTACTTC.

Turning to this clone: At one of its ends the junction is not consistent with the germline gene, which may arise from a read error. This chain connects TRBV7-2 to TRBJ2-1, with TRBD2 as a possible D gene (7 bases). The CDR3 loop spans 12 amino acids. CDR1 is SGHTA and CDR2 is FQGNSA in the germline V gene. CDR3 bases: TGTGCCAGCAGCTTAAGCGTGGGGGGGCCTGTCTTC. Amino acid sequence: CASSLSVGGPVF.

The chain carries TRBV2 and TRBJ2-1; 11 bases line up with TRBD2. The CDR3 extends over 15 amino acids. In germline, CDR1 is SNHLY, CDR2 FYNNEI. Germline trimming cut 7 bases from V and 5 bases from J; bases unmatched to any gene: 7. CDR3 in amino acids: CASKLQGLADNEQFF. The CDR3 DNA sequence: TGTGCCAGCAAGCTCCAGGGACTAGCGGACAATGAGCAGTTCTTC.

The chain couples TRBV4-3 to TRBJ1-3; the D gene is possibly TRBD1 (5 bases). Germline V gene data show CDR1 as LGHNA and CDR2 as YSLEER. V dropped 4 bases and J dropped 4 bases, with 17 bases sitting between them. The CDR3 extends over 16 amino acids. The CDR3 sequence is CASSPQSQGEGNTIYF. CDR3 DNA sequence: TGCGCCAGCAGCCCTCAGAGTCAGGGAGAGGGAAACACCATATATTTT.

The chain links TRBV6-2 or TRBV6-3 to TRBJ2-7; the match to TRBD2 covers 9 bases. J gave up 5 bases and V 5 bases, and 16 bases lay outside the gene matches. Germline CDR1 reads MNHEY; CDR2 reads SVGEGT. This CDR3 has 17 amino acids. For the CDR3, the DNA is TGTGCCAGCAGTCGCATGACTAGCGGCAGAGGGATCGACGAGCAGTACTTC. Protein sequence: CASSRMTSGRGIDEQYF.

CDR3 DNA: TGCAGTGCTAGTCCTAGCGGGGGGGGCACAGATACGCAGTATTTT. It is translated as CSASPSGGGTDTQYF. The rearrangement links TRBV20-1 to TRBJ2-3; TRBD2 matches 12 bases. The CDR3 extends over 15 amino acids. The germline V gene has CDR1 DFQATT and CDR2 SNEGSKA (reference sequence). V lost 3 bases and J lost 1; bases outside the gene matches: 2.

The chain joins TRBV9 to TRBJ2-5, with D perhaps TRBD2 (5 bases). Trimming took off 0 bases at V and 5 bases at J, with 14 bases between the two ends. Germline V CDR1 and CDR2: SGDLS, YYNGEE. The CDR3 runs to 15 residues. As DNA, the CDR3 is TGTGCCAGCAGCGTAGAGCGGAATTTTTGGGAGACCCAGTACTTC. Its translation: CASSVERNFWETQYF.

V and J are TRBV12-3 or TRBV12-4 and TRBJ2-7; D ambiguous. This CDR3 region has 13 residues. V lost 0 bases and J lost 7, with 10 bases in between. The CDR3 spells CASSLAQTREQYF. CDR3 coding DNA: TGTGCCAGCAGTTTAGCGCAAACCCGGGAGCAGTACTTC.

The chain couples TRBV4-3 to TRBJ1-3, with TRBD1 as a possible D gene (5 bases). V gave up 4 bases and J gave up 0 bases, with 10 bases separating them. In germline, CDR1 is LGHNA, CDR2 YSLEER. The CDR3 runs 15 residues. This CDR3 is CASSPWGPSGNTIYF. CDR3 in DNA: TGCGCCAGCAGCCCCTGGGGCCCCTCTGGAAACACCATATATTTT.

The chain carries TRBV11-2 and TRBJ2-3; 10 nucleotides match TRBD2. Germline values: CDR1 SGHAT, CDR2 FQNNGV. The junction had 7 bases not matched to a gene; V was cut back by 1 base and J by 3 bases. This CDR3 region has 17 residues. As DNA, the CDR3 is TGTGCCAGCAGCTTAGGATCTAGCGGGGGTGATACAGATACGCAGTATTTT. This sequence encodes CASSLGSSGGDTDTQYF.

J is TRBJ1-2 and V is TRBV7-2; the match to TRBD1 covers 7 bases. The CDR3 covers 12 residues. The germline V gene encodes CDR1 SGHTA and CDR2 FQGNSA. The V gene end was trimmed by 5 bases and the J gene end by 12 bases; junction bases not matched to a gene: 9. In DNA, the CDR3 is TGTGCCAGCAGCGCCCGACAGGGTAGGGACACCTTC. Protein sequence: CASSARQGRDTF.

This clone has just a few counts. One end of the junction varies from germline; a read error may be responsible. The chain carries TRBV30 and TRBJ2-1; the D gene could be TRBD1 or TRBD2 (5 bases each). The CDR3 is made up of 11 amino acids. Germline-derived CDR1 and CDR2 are GTSNPN and SVGIG (reference sequence). The CDR3 nucleotides read TGTGCCTGGACTACCGGGACCAGCAGGGTCTTC. The encoded protein is CAWTTGTSRVF.